The clone carrying this TCR beta chain came up a few times. Its antigen is not known. TCRdb recomputed calls from the reads with MiXCR, one row per CDR3 protein. The repertoire consists of some 400,000 distinct CDR3 sequences, with around 32% occurring once and the leading ten covering around 13%. The CDR3 extends over 16 amino acids. The ends were cut back, 7 bases at V and 0 bases at J, with 16 bases in the middle. From germline, CDR1 is MNHNS and CDR2 SASEGT. This record belongs to a study of T cell repertoires in cytomegalovirus infection. Whole-study findings and limits: Clonotypes of TCR beta that were HLA-C-restricted and CMV-specific dominated the ex vivo response.

The chain has TRBV6-1 and TRBJ2-1, with D perhaps TRBD2 (5 bases). The TCR comes from a human donor in good health (CMV status not recorded). Some clones in this sample may be carry-over from other donors' samples. The source material was PBMCs. CDR3 residues: CASKPQDSLSYNEQFF. CDR3 DNA sequence: TGTGCCAGCAAGCCCCAGGACTCCCTCTCCTACAATGAGCAGTTCTTC.